These T cell receptor beta chains were read from a single sample in a study of T cell responses to AZD1222 COVID-19 vaccine. The method was immunoSEQ multiplex PCR; TCRdb's version includes in-frame clones alone and lacks a portion of them. The data show approximately 150,000 clones, approximately 91% seen once. The sample was peripheral blood, taken 28 days after the second AZD1222 dose. The receptors shown here come from an adult who received the AZD1222 COVID-19 vaccine. CDR3s include the opening cysteine and the closing phenylalanine or tryptophan. A D gene is named only where the DNA matches it firmly. Size tells how often a clone was seen (once, few, many) or the class of an expanded clone, and some rows leave it out.

clone_size	d_call	v_call	j_call	cdr3_aa	cdr3_nt
NA	NA	TRBV12-3/TRBV12-4	TRBJ2-5	CASSFTAQETQYF	TGTGCCAGCAGTTTTACAGCGCAAGAGACCCAGTACTTC
NA	TRBD2	TRBV19	TRBJ2-1	CASSIRSGGEQFF	TGTGCCAGTAGTATTAGGTCGGGGGGTGAGCAGTTCTTC
NA	NA	TRBV11-3	TRBJ2-2	CASSWTLSGELFF	TGTGCCAGCAGCTGGACCCTTTCCGGGGAGCTGTTTTTT
NA	NA	TRBV7-9	TRBJ2-7	CASSPTDRSYEQYF	TGTGCCAGCAGCCCAACTGACAGGTCCTACGAGCAGTACTTC
NA	NA	TRBV12-3/TRBV12-4	TRBJ2-3	CASSFSVDTQYF	TGTGCCAGCAGCTTCTCGGTGGATACGCAGTATTTT
NA	TRBD1	TRBV27	TRBJ1-6	CASSYLRGASYNSPLHF	TGTGCCAGCAGTTACCTCAGGGGGGCATCCTATAATTCACCCCTCCACTTT
NA	NA	TRBV19	TRBJ1-5	CASGLQDNQPQHF	TGTGCCAGCGGTTTACAGGACAATCAGCCCCAGCATTTT
NA	NA	TRBV29-1	TRBJ1-5	CSVDTGNQPQHF	TGCAGCGTTGACACAGGGAATCAGCCCCAGCATTTT
NA	NA	TRBV10-1	TRBJ2-7	CASSPGGSSYEQYF	TGCGCCAGCAGCCCGGGGGGCAGTTCCTACGAGCAGTACTTC
NA	NA	TRBV5-1	TRBJ1-5	CASSPLGGNQPQHF	TGCGCCAGCAGCCCCTTAGGGGGAAATCAGCCCCAGCATTTT
NA	TRBD2	TRBV5-1	TRBJ2-2	CASSLDSGSGAGELFF	TGCGCCAGCAGCTTAGATAGCGGGAGCGGTGCCGGGGAGCTGTTTTTT
few	TRBD1	TRBV11-2	TRBJ1-4	CASSLLRDRETTNEKLFF	TGTGCCAGCAGCTTACTGAGGGACAGGGAGACAACTAATGAAAAACTGTTTTTT
few	NA	TRBV5-1	TRBJ1-1	CASSLAEGNTEAFF	TGCGCCAGCAGCTTGGCCGAGGGGAACACTGAAGCTTTCTTT
NA	TRBD1	TRBV5-1	TRBJ2-7	CASSQGQAYEQYF	TGCGCCAGCAGCCAAGGACAGGCCTACGAGCAGTACTTC
NA	NA	TRBV18	TRBJ1-2	CASSPGREGYTF	TGTGCCAGCTCACCGGGACGGGAGGGCTACACCTTC
NA	NA	TRBV6-1	TRBJ1-1	CASSEEGIHRDTEAFF	TGTGCCAGCAGTGAAGAAGGGATCCACAGGGACACTGAAGCTTTCTTT
NA	NA	TRBV12-3/TRBV12-4	TRBJ1-2	CASSLVPGYGYTF	TGTGCCAGCAGTTTAGTTCCGGGTTATGGCTACACCTTC
NA	NA	TRBV6-5	TRBJ1-1	CASSFRHGTEAFF	TGTGCCAGCAGTTTCCGACACGGGACTGAAGCTTTCTTT
NA	NA	TRBV20-1	TRBJ1-1	CSARVGTEAFF	TGCAGTGCTAGGGTGGGCACTGAAGCTTTCTTT
NA	NA	TRBV10-3	TRBJ2-3	CASRWLGTDTQYF	TGTGCCTCACGATGGCTTGGCACAGATACGCAGTATTTT
NA	NA	TRBV6-1	TRBJ1-1	CASSEGGSWSTEAFF	TGTGCCAGCAGTGAAGGGGGCTCGTGGTCCACTGAAGCTTTCTTT
once	NA	TRBV7-2	TRBJ2-1	CASSPAGAHTNEQFF	TGTGCCAGCAGCCCCGCGGGGGCGCACACCAATGAGCAGTTCTTC
NA	NA	TRBV5-4	TRBJ2-5	CASSLGYQETQYF	TGTGCCAGCAGCTTGGGGTACCAAGAGACCCAGTACTTC
NA	NA	TRBV18	TRBJ1-5	CASSPALAGASNQPQHF	TGTGCCAGCTCACCGGCTTTGGCAGGGGCTAGCAATCAGCCCCAGCATTTT
NA	NA	TRBV3-1/TRBV3-2	TRBJ2-3	CASSQNLGDTQYF	TGTGCCAGCAGCCAGAACTTAGGGGATACGCAGTATTTT
NA	TRBD2	TRBV5-1	TRBJ2-1	CASSFGTSGSIEEQFF	TGCGCCAGCAGCTTCGGGACTAGCGGGAGTATCGAAGAGCAGTTCTTC
NA	NA	TRBV21-1	TRBJ1-2	CASSKVWRGGGYGYTF	TGTGCCAGCAGCAAAGTGTGGCGCGGGGGCGGATATGGCTACACCTTC
NA	TRBD1	TRBV29-1	TRBJ2-1	CSVQKQGASSYNEQFF	TGCAGCGTCCAAAAACAGGGGGCTAGCTCCTACAATGAGCAGTTCTTC
NA	NA	TRBV18	TRBJ2-4	CASGRDQRNIQYF	TGTGCCAGCGGCCGGGACCAGCGAAACATTCAGTACTTC
NA	TRBD2	TRBV7-8	TRBJ2-3	CASSPPGTRLPDTQYF	TGTGCCAGCAGCCCCCCCGGGACTAGACTCCCAGATACGCAGTATTTT
NA	NA	TRBV29-1	TRBJ2-2	CSVEVSGSTGELFF	TGCAGCGTTGAAGTTTCAGGGTCCACCGGGGAGCTGTTTTTT
NA	TRBD2	TRBV6-5	TRBJ2-5	CASRAGGSRETQYF	TGTGCCAGCAGGGCTGGCGGGAGCAGAGAGACCCAGTACTTC
NA	TRBD1	TRBV2	TRBJ1-5	CASSEGIQGRQPQHF	TGTGCCAGCAGTGAAGGGATACAGGGGAGGCAGCCCCAGCATTTT
NA	NA	TRBV9	TRBJ1-2	CASSISEYGYTF	TGTGCCAGCAGCATCAGCGAATATGGCTACACCTTC
NA	NA	TRBV5-6	TRBJ2-7	CASSHVSPGPDSHEQYF	TGTGCCAGCAGCCATGTATCTCCGGGACCCGACTCCCACGAGCAGTACTTC
NA	NA	TRBV12-5	TRBJ1-5	CASGLIREGGRSNQPQHF	TGTGCTAGTGGTCTCATCCGGGAGGGGGGCCGTAGCAATCAGCCCCAGCATTTT
NA	NA	TRBV6-1	TRBJ1-1	CASSEKWGTEAFF	TGTGCCAGCAGTGAAAAGTGGGGCACTGAAGCTTTCTTT
NA	TRBD2	TRBV6-5	TRBJ2-1	CASSLAGGFNEQFF	TGTGCCAGCAGTTTGGCGGGGGGTTTCAATGAGCAGTTCTTC
NA	NA	TRBV11-1	TRBJ1-2	CASSSDTDYGYTF	TGTGCCAGCAGCTCGGACACTGACTATGGCTACACCTTC
once	NA	TRBV6-5	TRBJ1-6	CASRRQGFYSPLHF	TGTGCCAGCAGGCGGCAGGGGTTTTATTCACCCCTCCACTTT
NA	NA	TRBV2	TRBJ2-2	CASSVPAPGELFF	TGTGCCAGCAGCGTACCAGCACCCGGGGAGCTGTTTTTT
NA	NA	TRBV7-5	TRBJ1-1	CARSPRQSWNTEAFF	TGTGCCAGAAGCCCGCGACAGAGTTGGAACACTGAAGCTTTCTTT
NA	NA	TRBV5-5	TRBJ2-7	CASSPRQETYEQYF	TGTGCCAGCAGCCCGCGACAGGAGACCTACGAGCAGTACTTC
NA	NA	TRBV11-2	TRBJ1-1	CASSRPLGTEAFF	TGTGCCAGCAGCCGCCCGTTGGGCACTGAAGCTTTCTTT
few	NA	TRBV18	TRBJ1-1	CASSRTTGENTEAFF	TGTGCCAGCTCACGGACGACCGGAGAAAACACTGAAGCTTTCTTT
NA	NA	TRBV7-7	TRBJ2-3	CASSLFGADTQYF	TGTGCCAGCAGCTTATTCGGAGCAGATACGCAGTATTTT
NA	NA	TRBV15	TRBJ2-6	CATSRQGDGANVLTF	TGTGCCACCAGCAGGCAGGGCGATGGGGCCAACGTCCTGACTTTC
NA	NA	TRBV5-1	TRBJ2-5	CASSSSYLEAQYF	TGCGCCAGCAGCTCTAGCTATCTAGAGGCCCAGTACTTC
NA	NA	TRBV7-2	TRBJ1-2	CASSLRGAPDYGYTF	TGTGCCAGCAGCTTAAGGGGGGCCCCTGACTATGGCTACACCTTC
once	NA	TRBV5-5	TRBJ1-5	CASSLEAKDQPQHF	TGTGCCAGCAGCTTGGAGGCCAAGGATCAGCCCCAGCATTTT
NA	NA	TRBV5-5	TRBJ2-1	CASSFWNDRSYNEQFF	TGTGCCAGCAGCTTTTGGAATGACAGGTCCTACAATGAGCAGTTCTTC
NA	NA	TRBV7-9	TRBJ2-3	CASSLMREWDTQYF	TGTGCCAGCAGCTTAATGAGGGAGTGGGATACGCAGTATTTT
NA	TRBD2	TRBV11-2	TRBJ2-1	CASSPRLAGGRGNEQFF	TGTGCCAGCAGCCCTAGACTAGCGGGGGGGCGGGGCAATGAGCAGTTCTTC
NA	NA	TRBV11-3	TRBJ2-3	CASSLRITDTQYF	TGTGCCAGCAGCCTAAGGATCACAGATACGCAGTATTTT
few	NA	TRBV7-9	TRBJ2-7	CASSFDYLPYEQYF	TGTGCCAGCAGCTTCGACTACCTTCCCTACGAGCAGTACTTC